This passage covers 24 T cell receptor beta chains from one sample sequenced in a study of radiotherapy plus CTLA-4 blockade in lung cancer. The assay was immunoSEQ multiplex PCR, and TCRdb's table has in-frame clones only and misses some. Altogether roughly 50,000 clones are present, around 80% being singletons, with the ten largest covering 3.2%. Source: peripheral blood, taken from a patient treated with radiotherapy plus ipilimumab. Receptor source: a human donor with non-small cell lung cancer who had a partial response to radiotherapy plus ipilimumab.

CDR3 sequence: CASSVAGESYNEQFF. CDR3 nucleotides: TGTGCCAGCAGCGTAGCGGGAGAGTCCTACAATGAGCAGTTCTTC. This sequence joins TRBV9 and TRBJ2-1, with TRBD2 as a possible D gene (6 bases). This CDR3 is built from 15 residues. Germline lookup yields CDR1 SGDLS and CDR2 YYNGEE. V lost 0 bases, J lost 1 base, and 8 bases lay in between.

There are a few counts of this clone. The genes are TRBV5-4 and TRBJ2-2; TRBD1 agrees at 11 bases. Germline assignment: CDR1 SGHNT and CDR2 YYREEE (reference sequence). The CDR3 has 15 residues. J was trimmed by 4 bases and V by 5 bases; bases with no gene match: 4. As DNA, the CDR3 is TGTGCCAGCAGTTGGGACAGGGGGGGCACCGGGGAGCTGTTTTTT. Translation: CASSWDRGGTGELFF.

The chain links TRBV4-2 to TRBJ2-6, with 12 bases fitting TRBD2. V lost 5 bases to trimming and J lost 0 bases; unmatched junction nucleotides: 2. The CDR3 loop spans 17 amino acids. CDR1 is LGHNA, CDR2 YNFKEQ, per germline. CDR3 sequence reads: CASSKTSGGSGANVLTF. Written as DNA, the CDR3 is TGTGCCAGCAGCAAGACTAGCGGGGGCTCTGGGGCCAACGTCCTGACTTTC.

The chain uses TRBV18 and TRBJ2-1, with 9 nucleotides matching TRBD2. The germline gives CDR1 KGHSH, CDR2 LQKENI. The V segment lost 0 bases and the J segment 4 bases; nucleotides outside the gene matches: 4. The CDR3 loop spans 16 amino acids. CDR3 region: CASSPPGLAGYNEQFF. The CDR3 DNA reads TGTGCCAGCTCACCACCCGGCCTAGCGGGGTACAATGAGCAGTTCTTC.

The chain couples TRBV19 to TRBJ1-4; D is possibly TRBD1 (5 bases). CDR1 is LNHDA and CDR2 is SQIVND in the germline V gene (reference sequence). The V and J ends lost 6 bases and 7 bases respectively, with 12 bases between them. This CDR3 is 13 amino acids long. The CDR3 region is CASSRERGEKLFF. The DNA for the CDR3 is TGTGCCAGTAGCAGGGAACGAGGTGAAAAACTGTTTTTT. The entire variable domain, with the rest obtained from reference TRBV19 and TRBJ1-4, is as follows: DGGITQSPKYLFRKEGQNVTLSCEQNLNHDAMYWYRQDPGQGLRLIYYSQIVNDFQKGDIAEGYSVSREKKESFPLTVTSAQKNPTAFYLCASSRERGEKLFFGSGTQLSVL.

The chain has TRBV6-5 and TRBJ2-7; tentatively, D is TRBD1 (6 bases). This CDR3 region has 14 residues. V was shortened by 5 bases and J by 9 bases, with 20 bases between the two germline ends. Germline-derived CDR1 and CDR2 are MNHEY and SVGAGI. This chain's CDR3 is CASSPGTSPGGQYF. DNA for the CDR3: TGTGCCAGCAGTCCGGGGACATCGCCCGGAGGGCAGTACTTC.

V and J are TRBV5-6 and TRBJ1-1; a possible D gene is TRBD1 (5 bases). Germline V lookup: CDR1 SGHDT, CDR2 YYEEEE. Trimming stripped 2 bases from V and 3 bases from J, with 20 bases between. CDR3 length: 17 amino acids. The CDR3 nucleotides read TGTGCCAGCAGCTTTGGGGAGGGGATCTACGAGGACACTGAAGCTTTCTTT. This encodes CASSFGEGIYEDTEAFF.

The chain carries TRBV5-6 and TRBJ2-6; 9 positions match TRBD1. The V and J ends lost 4 bases and 2 bases, in that order; junction bases with no gene match: 7. Germline V CDR1 and CDR2: SGHDT, YYEEEE. The CDR3 has 17 residues. The CDR3 is CASSVGQGRTGANVLTF. CDR3 nucleotides: TGTGCCAGCAGCGTCGGACAGGGGCGAACTGGGGCCAACGTCCTGACTTTC.

This clone was observed a handful of times. This sequence joins TRBV7-3 and TRBJ1-6, with 9 bases identical to TRBD1. Germline CDR1 SGHTA, CDR2 FQGTGA. The CDR3 totals 19 residues. After removal of 2 bases from V and 0 bases from J, the junction contained 8 bases not matched to a gene. The CDR3 sequence is CASSLALGTGTSYNSPLHF. In nucleotides, the CDR3 is TGTGCCAGCAGCTTAGCGCTAGGGACAGGGACCTCCTATAATTCACCCCTCCACTTT. Based on the CDR3 plus reference TRBV7-3 and TRBJ1-6, the full variable domain is GAGVSQTPSNKVTEKGKYVELRCDPISGHTALYWYRQSLGQGPEFLIYFQGTGAADDSGLPNDRFFAVRPEGSVSTLKIQRTERGDSAVYLCASSLALGTGTSYNSPLHFGNGTRLTVT.

J is TRBJ2-2 and V is TRBV7-9; tentative D call: TRBD2 (5 bases). Germline V CDR1 and CDR2: SEHNR, FQNEAQ (reference sequence). Trimming removed 5 bases at V and 8 bases at J, with 15 bases between. CDR3 length: 14 residues. CDR3 coding DNA: TGTGCCAGCAGCCCCGGGATGCTTACGGGGGAGCTGTTTTTT. Translated, it gives CASSPGMLTGELFF.

This clone was observed a single time. The DNA of the CDR3 is TGTGCCAGCAGCCCCGGGGGTCCCGAGCAGTACTTC. Amino acids: CASSPGGPEQYF. V gene TRBV9 combines with J gene TRBJ2-7, with D tentatively TRBD2 (6 bases). The CDR3 is made up of 12 amino acids. Germline CDR1 is SGDLS and CDR2 is YYNGEE. V was clipped by 4 bases and J by 6 bases, with 11 bases between them.

The V gene is TRBV5-4, the J gene TRBJ2-1; 8 nucleotides align to TRBD1. Germline CDR1 SGHNT, CDR2 YYREEE (reference sequence). The CDR3 loop spans 16 amino acids. The V gene end was trimmed by 0 bases and the J gene end by 3 bases; junction bases not matched to a gene: 5. DNA for the CDR3: TGTGCCAGCAGCTTGGCAGGGGGCGCGGTCTACAATGAGCAGTTCTTC. The encoded protein is CASSLAGGAVYNEQFF.

V usage is TRBV7-9 and J usage is TRBJ1-2; no clear D gene. Germline V CDR1 and CDR2: SEHNR, FQNEAQ (reference sequence). Trimming pared 0 bases from V and 1 base from J, leaving 6 bases between. This CDR3 comprises 14 residues. The CDR3 DNA is TGTGCCAGCAGCTTAGCCGGGAATAACTATGGCTACACCTTC. Translation: CASSLAGNNYGYTF.

J is TRBJ2-5 and V is TRBV5-1; 8 bases match TRBD2. The J segment lost 4 bases and the V segment lost 4 bases, leaving 12 bases of the junction unmatched. This CDR3 has 16 amino acids. CDR1 SGHRS and CDR2 YFSETQ come from the germline V gene. CDR3 nucleotide sequence: TGCGCCAGCAGCCCTCAAGGTAGCGGGGCCGGAGAGACCCAGTACTTC. It yields the protein CASSPQGSGAGETQYF.

The CDR3 coding sequence is TGTGCCAGCAGCTTAGTATGGGACAGGGGCTACAATGAGCAGTTCTTC. Protein sequence: CASSLVWDRGYNEQFF. The chain combines TRBV7-6 with TRBJ2-1; 10 bases are a match to TRBD1. The CDR3 length is 16 residues. The V gene end was trimmed by 1 base and the J gene end by 3 bases; junction bases not matched to a gene: 3. Germline values: CDR1 SGHVS, CDR2 FNYEAQ. Full variable domain (remainder filled in from reference TRBV7-6 and TRBJ2-1): GAGVSQSPRYKVTKRGQDVALRCDPISGHVSLYWYRQALGQGPEFLTYFNYEAQQDKSGLPNDRFSAERPEGSISTLTIQRTEQRDSAMYRCASSLVWDRGYNEQFFGPGTRLTVL.

This chain connects TRBV11-3 to TRBJ1-2; tentative D call: TRBD1 (6 bases). The CDR3 sequence is 12 residues long. V dropped 4 bases and J dropped 11 bases, with 14 bases sitting between them. Per the germline V gene, CDR1 is SGHNT and CDR2 is YENEEA. In DNA form, the CDR3 reads TGTGCCAGCAGCTCCGTACAGGGTCCGTACACCTTC. Encoded protein: CASSSVQGPYTF.

The V and J genes are TRBV6-1 and TRBJ2-5; TRBD2 aligns across 8 bases. V shed 4 bases, J shed 7 bases, and the junction held 5 bases outside the gene matches. Germline V lookup: CDR1 MNHNS, CDR2 SASEGT. This CDR3 spans 13 amino acids. Here the CDR3 reads CASSVLRGGTQYF. The CDR3 region has the DNA TGTGCCAGCAGTGTTCTACGGGGGGGGACCCAGTACTTC.

The CDR3 region has the DNA TGTGCCAGCAGCCTGACTAGCGGGGAGCGTAAGACCCAGTACTTC. Its protein is CASSLTSGERKTQYF. The chain uses TRBV6-5 and TRBJ2-5; 11 bases fit TRBD2. The V gene's germline CDR1 is MNHEY and CDR2 SVGAGI. J gave up 6 bases and V 6 bases, and 9 bases lay outside the gene matches. The length of the CDR3 is 15 residues.

This clone was counted a few times. The chain has TRBV4-1 and TRBJ1-6, with 7 bases aligning to TRBD1. This CDR3 has 15 amino acids. V was pared by 1 base and J by 5 bases, with 2 bases of the junction left unmatched. Germline CDR1 reads MGHRA; CDR2 reads YSYEKL. The CDR3 sequence is CASSQGDRDNSPLHF. The CDR3 region has the DNA TGCGCCAGCAGCCAAGGGGACAGAGATAATTCACCCCTCCACTTT.

This sequence joins TRBV6-6 and TRBJ2-7, with D uncertain. Deletions cut 3 bases from V and 0 bases from J, with 9 bases between. The germline CDR1 and CDR2 sequences are MNHNY and SVGAGI (reference sequence). The CDR3 has 14 amino acids. The CDR3 region has the DNA TGTGCCAGCAGTTATGGGCAGAGCTCCTACGAGCAGTACTTC. This encodes CASSYGQSSYEQYF.

By sample fraction, this clone is medium-sized (0.01 to 0.1%). The J gene is TRBJ2-7, the V gene TRBV7-8, with no clear D. Germline CDR1 SGHVS, CDR2 FQNEAQ. The CDR3 has 13 residues. The V end lost 5 bases, the J end lost 4 bases, and 12 bases lay between the germline ends. The CDR3 here is CASSPGGMYEQYF. CDR3 nucleotide sequence: TGTGCCAGCAGCCCTGGCGGTATGTACGAGCAGTACTTC.

This sequence joins TRBV28 and TRBJ2-5; TRBD2 is a possible D gene (6 bases). The CDR3 loop spans 16 amino acids. Germline assignment: CDR1 MDHEN and CDR2 SYDVKM. Trimming pared 7 bases from V and 3 bases from J, leaving 21 bases between. The CDR3, as DNA: TGTGCCAGCAAAAAGGGTCGGCGGGGTCCAGAAGAGACCCAGTACTTC. This codes for CASKKGRRGPEETQYF.

The chain links TRBV6-5 to TRBJ2-7, with 9 bases lining up with TRBD1. CDR1 MNHEY and CDR2 SVGAGI come from the germline V gene. The junction had 6 bases not matched to a gene; V was cut back by 6 bases and J by 3 bases. The CDR3 has 14 amino acids. The CDR3 region is CASSRTGVGYEQYF. Here the CDR3 DNA reads TGTGCCAGCAGCCGGACAGGGGTGGGCTACGAGCAGTACTTC.

The rearrangement links TRBV5-1 to TRBJ2-1; weak D call: TRBD1 (5 bases). The germline V gene encodes CDR1 SGHRS and CDR2 YFSETQ. This CDR3 spans 13 amino acids. V lost 1 base and J 10 bases, leaving 12 bases between the germline ends. The CDR3 protein is CASSLQGSNEQFF. In DNA form, the CDR3 reads TGCGCCAGCAGCTTGCAGGGTTCCAACGAGCAGTTCTTC. Drawing the rest from reference TRBV5-1 and TRBJ2-1, the complete variable domain is KAGVTQTPRYLIKTRGQQVTLSCSPISGHRSVSWYQQTPGQGLQFLFEYFSETQRNKGNFPGRFSGRQFSNSRSEMNVSTLELGDSALYLCASSLQGSNEQFFGPGTRLTVL.